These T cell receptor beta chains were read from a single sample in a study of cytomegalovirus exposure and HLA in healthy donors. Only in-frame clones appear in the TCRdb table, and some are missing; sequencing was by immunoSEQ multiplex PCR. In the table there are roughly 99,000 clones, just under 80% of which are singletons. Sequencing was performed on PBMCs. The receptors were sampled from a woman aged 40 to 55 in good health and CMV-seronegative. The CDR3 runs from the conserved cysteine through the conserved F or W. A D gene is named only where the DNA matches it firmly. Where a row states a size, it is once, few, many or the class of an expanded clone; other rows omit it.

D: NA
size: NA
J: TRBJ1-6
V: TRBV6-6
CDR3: CASSQGLSSYNSPLHF
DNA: TGTGCCAGCAGCCAGGGCCTGAGCTCCTATAATTCACCCCTCCACTTT

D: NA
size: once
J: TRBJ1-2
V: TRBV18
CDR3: CASSPGGYGYTF
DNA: TGTGCCAGCTCACCAGGAGGGTATGGCTACACCTTC

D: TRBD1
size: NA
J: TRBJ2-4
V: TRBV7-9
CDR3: CASSHTGTANIQYF
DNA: TGTGCCAGCAGCCATACCGGGACAGCAAACATTCAGTACTTC

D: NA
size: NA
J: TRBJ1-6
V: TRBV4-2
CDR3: CASSQASERNSPLHF
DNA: TGTGCCAGCAGCCAAGCGTCGGAGAGGAATTCACCCCTCCACTTT

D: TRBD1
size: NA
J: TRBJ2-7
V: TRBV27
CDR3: CASSKDRRYEQYF
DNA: TGTGCCAGCAGCAAGGACAGGCGGTACGAGCAGTACTTC

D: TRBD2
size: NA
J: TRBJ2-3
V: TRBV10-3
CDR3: CAISDLASGGTSTDTQYF
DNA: TGTGCCATCAGTGATTTGGCTAGCGGGGGGACTAGCACAGATACGCAGTATTTT

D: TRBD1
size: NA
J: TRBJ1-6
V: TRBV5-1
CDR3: CASAGGFSSSPLHF
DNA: TGCGCCAGCGCAGGGGGATTTTCTAGTTCACCCCTCCACTTT

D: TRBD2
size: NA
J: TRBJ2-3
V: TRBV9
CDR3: CASSVVAGVTDTQYF
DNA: TGTGCCAGCAGCGTAGTGGCGGGGGTGACAGATACGCAGTATTTT

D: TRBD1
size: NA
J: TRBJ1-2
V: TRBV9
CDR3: CASSSGTEGYGYTF
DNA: TGTGCCAGCAGTTCCGGGACAGAAGGCTATGGCTACACCTTC

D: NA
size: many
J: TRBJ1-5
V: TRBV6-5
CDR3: CASSPGRNQPQHF
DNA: TGTGCCAGCAGTCCCGGGAGGAATCAGCCCCAGCATTTT

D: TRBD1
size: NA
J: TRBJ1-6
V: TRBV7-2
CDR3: CASSPRRDRANSPLHF
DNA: TGTGCCAGCAGCCCACGACGGGACAGGGCAAATTCACCCCTCCACTTT

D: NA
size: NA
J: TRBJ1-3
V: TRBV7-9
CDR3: CASSPNAGNTIYF
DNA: TGTGCCAGCAGCCCCAATGCTGGCAACACCATATATTTT

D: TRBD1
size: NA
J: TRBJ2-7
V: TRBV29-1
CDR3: CSVEARRTGVYEQYF
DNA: TGCAGCGTTGAAGCGAGGCGGACAGGGGTCTACGAGCAGTACTTC

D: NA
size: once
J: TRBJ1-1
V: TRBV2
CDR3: CASSSDGGSQTEAFF
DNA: TGTGCCAGCAGTTCCGACGGCGGGTCGCAGACTGAAGCTTTCTTT

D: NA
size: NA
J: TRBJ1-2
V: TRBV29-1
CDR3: CSVDFGLANYGYTF
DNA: TGCAGCGTTGATTTTGGCCTCGCTAACTATGGCTACACCTTC

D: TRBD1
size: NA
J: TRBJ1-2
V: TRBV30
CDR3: CAATGTGGQVGYTF
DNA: TGTGCCGCCACAGGGACAGGGGGCCAGGTTGGCTACACCTTC

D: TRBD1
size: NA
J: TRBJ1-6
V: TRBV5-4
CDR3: CASSPRDRSNSPLHF
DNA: TGTGCCAGCAGCCCGCGGGACAGGTCAAATTCACCCCTCCACTTT

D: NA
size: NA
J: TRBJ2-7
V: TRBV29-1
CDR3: CSVLQSYEQYF
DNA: TGCAGCGTTTTACAGTCCTACGAGCAGTACTTC

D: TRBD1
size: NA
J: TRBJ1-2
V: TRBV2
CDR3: CASSEWTGKNYGYTF
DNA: TGTGCCAGCAGTGAGTGGACAGGGAAAAACTATGGCTACACCTTC

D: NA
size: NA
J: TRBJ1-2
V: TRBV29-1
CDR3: CSVAGEGDGYTF
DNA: TGCAGCGTAGCAGGGGAAGGGGATGGCTACACCTTC

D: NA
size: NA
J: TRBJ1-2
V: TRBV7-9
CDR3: CASWGETNYGYTF
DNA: TGTGCCTCTTGGGGAGAGACTAACTATGGCTACACCTTC

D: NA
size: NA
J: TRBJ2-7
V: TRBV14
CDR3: CASSQWQGFYEQYF
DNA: TGTGCCAGCAGCCAATGGCAGGGTTTCTACGAGCAGTACTTC

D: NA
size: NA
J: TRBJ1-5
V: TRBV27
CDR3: CASSFQGSNQPQHF
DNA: TGTGCCAGCAGTTTCCAGGGTAGCAATCAGCCCCAGCATTTT

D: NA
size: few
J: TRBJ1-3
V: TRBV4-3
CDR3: CASSQDRTVSRNTIYF
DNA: TGCGCCAGCAGCCAAGACAGGACAGTATCCCGAAACACCATATATTTT

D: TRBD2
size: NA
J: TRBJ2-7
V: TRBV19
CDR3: CASSAGTSGNYEQYF
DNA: TGTGCCAGTAGTGCAGGGACTAGCGGGAACTACGAGCAGTACTTC

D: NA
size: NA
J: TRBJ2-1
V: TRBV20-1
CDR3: CSAGGEQFF
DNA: TGCAGTGCTGGGGGGGAGCAGTTCTTC

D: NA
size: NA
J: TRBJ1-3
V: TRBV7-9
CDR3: CASSARGTGNTIYF
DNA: TGTGCCAGCAGCGCTAGGGGGACTGGAAACACCATATATTTT

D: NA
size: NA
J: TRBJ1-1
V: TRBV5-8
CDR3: CASSFGRYTEAFF
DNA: TGTGCCAGCAGCTTCGGCAGGTATACTGAAGCTTTCTTT

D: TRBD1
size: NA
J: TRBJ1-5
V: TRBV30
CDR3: CAWSVQSGGYQPQHF
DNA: TGTGCCTGGAGTGTACAGTCAGGGGGCTATCAGCCCCAGCATTTT

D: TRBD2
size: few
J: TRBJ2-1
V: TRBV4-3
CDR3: CASSASGTSGASNEQFF
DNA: TGCGCCAGCAGCGCTTCCGGGACTAGCGGGGCGTCCAATGAGCAGTTCTTC

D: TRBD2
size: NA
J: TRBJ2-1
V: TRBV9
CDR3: CASSVGPSGENEQFF
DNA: TGTGCCAGCAGCGTAGGACCTAGCGGGGAGAATGAGCAGTTCTTC

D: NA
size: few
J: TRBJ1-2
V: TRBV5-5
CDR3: CASSLDTGLYGYTF
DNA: TGTGCCAGCAGCTTGGATACAGGGCTCTATGGCTACACCTTC

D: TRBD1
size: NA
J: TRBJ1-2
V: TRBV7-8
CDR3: CASSYRQGTNYGYTF
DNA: TGTGCCAGCAGCTATCGACAGGGGACTAACTATGGCTACACCTTC

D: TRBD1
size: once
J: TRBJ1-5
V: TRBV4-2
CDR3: CASSQEEGQELPQHF
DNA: TGTGCCAGCAGCCAAGAGGAGGGACAGGAGTTACCCCAGCATTTT

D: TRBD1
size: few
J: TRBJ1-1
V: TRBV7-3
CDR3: CASSYDRGTEAFF
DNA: TGTGCCAGCAGCTACGACAGGGGCACTGAAGCTTTCTTT